Reported below is one T cell receptor beta chain. Its antigen remains unidentified. The CDR3 extends over 16 amino acids. CDR1 SGHRS and CDR2 YFSETQ come from the germline V gene. Trimming removed 4 bases from V and 1 base from J, with 14 bases in between. Here immunoSEQ multiplex PCR was the method, and the copy in TCRdb shows in-frame clones only, minus some. The sample shows over 14,000 clones, approximately 84% of them seen only once. These data originate in a study of monozygotic twins with cystic fibrosis. General study findings and limits: Median Simpson clonality of approximately 0.01 suggested naive T cells predominated.

This TCR was recovered from a boy between 10 and 17 years old with cystic fibrosis. This chain uses TRBV5-1 with TRBJ2-2, with no clear D. Sequencing was carried out using blood. CDR3 amino acids: CASSGLNGWNTGELFF. The DNA of the CDR3 is TGCGCCAGCAGCGGCCTGAACGGGTGGAACACCGGGGAGCTGTTTTTT.